These 10 T cell receptor beta chains share one sample of origin, sequenced in a study of CD8 T cells in ankylosing spondylitis. General study results and limits: Ankylosing spondylitis blood appeared to carry a characteristic TCR beta motif of roughly eight highly homologous variants.

For these TCRs, the target antigens are not known. TCRdb called the 5' RACE reads again in MiXCR, with one record for every CDR3 protein. The sample contains over 450,000 distinct CDR3 sequences, approximately 11% of which appear only once. Sequenced sample: blood, either unsorted or a sorted T cell fraction (not recorded which). The receptor source for this set is a male donor with ankylosing spondylitis.

V usage is TRBV5-1 and J usage is TRBJ1-1; D gene ambiguous. CDR3 length: 13 amino acids. Germline CDR1 and CDR2: SGHRS and YFSETQ. V lost 2 bases and J lost 4, with 9 bases in between. CDR3 nucleotides: TGCGCCAGCAGCTTAGGTGACGGCACTGAAGCTTTCTTT. It codes for CASSLGDGTEAFF.

The chain employs TRBV7-2 and TRBJ2-3; D is ambiguous. CDR3 length equals 14 residues. With 3 bases removed from V and 5 bases from J, the gap between germline ends came to 12 bases. Per germline, CDR1 SGHTA and CDR2 FQGNSA. CDR3 DNA sequence: TGTGCCAGCAGCTTTAGGACCGTTGGAGATACGCAGTATTTT. Translated, it gives CASSFRTVGDTQYF.

This clonotype showed up just a few times. The rearrangement uses TRBV7-2 and TRBJ2-7; D uncertain. This CDR3 is built from 14 residues. The V end was cut by 0 bases, the J end by 6 bases, with 12 bases between. In germline, CDR1 is SGHTA, CDR2 FQGNSA. CDR3 nucleotide sequence: TGTGCCAGCAGCTTAGCTGGTAGCCCGGGCGAGCAGTACTTC. Translating it yields CASSLAGSPGEQYF.

The sample holds a few counts of this clonotype. The chain links TRBV18 to TRBJ2-7; TRBD1 might be the D (5 bases). Germline CDR1 reads KGHSH; CDR2 reads LQKENI. The CDR3 has 15 residues. The ends were cut back, 2 bases at V and 4 bases at J, with 15 bases in the middle. Here the CDR3 reads CASSPISQGPYEQYF. The CDR3 bases are TGTGCCAGCTCACCAATATCTCAGGGCCCATACGAGCAGTACTTC. The full variable domain, with the rest looked up from reference TRBV18 and TRBJ2-7, is NAGVMQNPRHLVRRRGQEARLRCSPMKGHSHVYWYRQLPEEGLKFMVYLQKENIIDESGMPKERFSAEFPKEGPSILRIQQVVRGDSAAYFCASSPISQGPYEQYFGPGTRLTVT.

The rearrangement uses TRBV4-2 and TRBJ2-3; 7 bases align to TRBD1. The CDR3 contains 15 residues. Germline V gene sequence: CDR1 LGHNA, CDR2 YNFKEQ. With 5 bases clipped from V and 1 base from J, the junction kept 6 bases outside the gene matches. CDR3 nucleotides: TGTGCCAGCAGCTTTGGACAGGCCCGCACAGATACGCAGTATTTT. Amino acids: CASSFGQARTDTQYF.

In this sample, this clonotype turned up a few times. The chain has TRBV6-2 or TRBV6-3 and TRBJ2-1; D may be TRBD1 or TRBD2 (7 bases each). Germline-derived CDR1 and CDR2 are MNHEY and SVGEGT. The CDR3 length is 13 residues. The V gene lost 6 bases and the J gene lost 6 bases, with 12 bases spanning the gap. The CDR3 DNA reads TGTGCCAGCAGCCCAGGGGGGGGCAATGAGCAGTTCTTC. This encodes CASSPGGGNEQFF.

This clonotype has a handful of counts. This chain connects TRBV30 to TRBJ2-3, with D tentatively TRBD2 (6 bases). The length of the CDR3 is 21 residues. Germline CDR1 is GTSNPN and CDR2 is SVGIG (reference sequence). Between the trimmed V and J ends, which lost 0 bases and 0 bases, there was a span of 28 bases. This CDR3 reads CAWSVMGAGGLSYVSTDTQYF. CDR3 DNA sequence: TGTGCCTGGAGTGTAATGGGAGCGGGTGGACTTTCATACGTTAGCACAGATACGCAGTATTTT.

This clonotype was detected only a few times. This sequence joins TRBV24-1 and TRBJ2-1; TRBD1 agrees at 12 bases. Germline CDR1 KGHDR, CDR2 SFDVKD. V lost 4 bases and J lost 3; bases outside the gene matches: 9. CDR3 size: 18 residues. The chain's CDR3 is CATSDVPGTGGLYNEQFF. The DNA of the CDR3 is TGTGCCACCAGTGACGTCCCCGGGACAGGGGGCCTCTACAATGAGCAGTTCTTC.

In this sample, this clonotype turned up a few times. A much larger clone sits a single nucleotide away, making a read error possible. J is TRBJ1-1 and V is TRBV11-2; perhaps TRBD1 as D (5 bases). Germline loops: CDR1 SGHAT, CDR2 FQNNGV. The germline V and J ends were trimmed by 3 bases and 2 bases, with 7 bases remaining between them. The CDR3 consists of 13 residues. The CDR3 protein is CASSFDSNTEAFF. The DNA of the CDR3 is TGTGCCAGCAGCTTCGACAGTAACACTGAAGCTTTCTTT.

This clonotype has a count of ten or more. The chain recombines TRBV29-1 with TRBJ2-3; 10 positions agree with TRBD1. CDR3 length equals 16 residues. V lost 4 bases and J lost 6; bases outside the gene matches: 13. Germline lookup yields CDR1 SQVTM and CDR2 ANQGSEA. CDR3 in amino acids: CSVAASGQGSWDTQYF. The CDR3 region has the DNA TGCAGCGTTGCAGCTTCGGGACAGGGGAGTTGGGATACGCAGTATTTT.